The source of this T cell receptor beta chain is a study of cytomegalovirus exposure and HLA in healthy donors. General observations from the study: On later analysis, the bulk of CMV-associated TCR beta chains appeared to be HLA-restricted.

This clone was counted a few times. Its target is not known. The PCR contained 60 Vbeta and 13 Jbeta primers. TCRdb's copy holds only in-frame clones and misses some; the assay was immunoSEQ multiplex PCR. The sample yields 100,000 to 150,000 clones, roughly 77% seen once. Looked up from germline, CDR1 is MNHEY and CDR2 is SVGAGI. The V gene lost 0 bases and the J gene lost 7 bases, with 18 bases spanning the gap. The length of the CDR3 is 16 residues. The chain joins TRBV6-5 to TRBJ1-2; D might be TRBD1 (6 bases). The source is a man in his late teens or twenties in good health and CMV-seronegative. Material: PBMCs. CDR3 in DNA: TGTGCCAGCAGTTACTCCTGGCAGGGGATAGGAGTTGGCTACACCTTC. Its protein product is CASSYSWQGIGVGYTF.